This note documents a single T cell receptor (beta chain) sequence. Its matching antigen is unknown. Produced via immunoSEQ multiplex PCR; TCRdb's table is partial and in-frame only. The sample holds 20,000 to 25,000 clones, 80% to 90% seen once. The germline V gene has CDR1 SGHTA and CDR2 FQGNSA. The CDR3 is 13 residues long. V was cut by 3 bases and J by 4 bases, with 8 bases left in between. These data come from a study of vaccination effects on CD4 cells after COVID-19. Study-wide results and caveats: There was only 1 of 255 vaccine-induced clones in healthy vaccinees that cross-reacted with common cold coronaviruses.

Viral peptide pools were used in the ViraFEST assay to expand antigen-specific CD4+ T cells, and sequencing came afterward. Subsequent to a culture period of 10 to 11 days, CD4+ T cells were isolated. The vaccine given was either BNT162b2 or mRNA-1273, in two doses. The vaccine recipients had no prior SARS-CoV-2 infection, with negative nucleocapsid antibodies. The sample in question was CD4+ T cells from PBMCs cultured with SARS-CoV-2 spike peptides, obtained after COVID-19 vaccination. The clonotype was recovered from a human donor who received a COVID-19 vaccine. Some clones in this sample may be carry-over from other donors' samples. This chain links TRBV7-2 with TRBJ2-3; D remains ambiguous. The CDR3 here is CASSFPAADTQYF. Written as DNA, the CDR3 is TGTGCCAGCAGCTTCCCCGCCGCAGATACGCAGTATTTT.